A selection of T cell receptor beta chains follows, all from one sample in a study of blood T cell repertoires in COVID-19. Method: immunoSEQ multiplex PCR; TCRdb's copy keeps in-frame clones and lacks some. The sample shows some 300,000 clones, about nine tenths of them seen only once. The sequenced sample consisted of peripheral blood. Every receptor here comes from a woman between 25 and 40 years old who had recovered from COVID-19. CDR3s include the opening cysteine and the closing phenylalanine or tryptophan.

v_call: TRBV2
j_call: TRBJ1-1
cdr3_aa: CASSEQGPEAFF

v_call: TRBV28
j_call: TRBJ2-1
cdr3_aa: CASSLQGYEQFF

v_call: TRBV6-5
j_call: TRBJ2-3
cdr3_aa: CASNLGQGETDTQYF

v_call: TRBV7-2
j_call: TRBJ2-7
cdr3_aa: CASSPTTGRTGTEQYF

v_call: TRBV30
j_call: TRBJ1-5
cdr3_aa: CAWSDEGQPQHF

v_call: TRBV6-5
j_call: TRBJ2-1
cdr3_aa: CASSSEAGGQNEQFF

v_call: TRBV28
j_call: TRBJ1-2
cdr3_aa: CASSLTGVYGYTF

v_call: TRBV6-2/TRBV6-3
j_call: TRBJ1-2
cdr3_aa: CASSPRQDYGYTF

v_call: TRBV3-1/TRBV3-2
j_call: TRBJ2-2
cdr3_aa: CASRGAGWTGELFF

v_call: TRBV18
j_call: TRBJ1-1
cdr3_aa: CASSPVQGAMNTEAFF

v_call: TRBV7-3
j_call: TRBJ1-3
cdr3_aa: CASSSGVSGNTIYF

v_call: TRBV2
j_call: TRBJ1-6
cdr3_aa: CASSLRSSPLHF

v_call: TRBV7-2
j_call: TRBJ1-6
cdr3_aa: CASSLDSRAALSPLHF

v_call: TRBV28
j_call: TRBJ1-5
cdr3_aa: CASRTGRGQPQHF

v_call: TRBV28
j_call: TRBJ2-3
cdr3_aa: CASSPGGGHTDTQYF

v_call: TRBV10-3
j_call: TRBJ1-1
cdr3_aa: CAIGKTGNTEAFF

v_call: TRBV30
j_call: TRBJ2-7
cdr3_aa: CAWRRRVEQYF

v_call: TRBV30
j_call: TRBJ2-7
cdr3_aa: CASRDRVRLWGEQYF

v_call: TRBV2
j_call: TRBJ1-1
cdr3_aa: CASNNFLDTEAFF

v_call: TRBV12-3/TRBV12-4
j_call: TRBJ2-1
cdr3_aa: CASSFGIANEQFF

v_call: TRBV28
j_call: TRBJ1-6
cdr3_aa: CASSPGWNSPLHF

v_call: TRBV4-1
j_call: TRBJ1-3
cdr3_aa: CASSPQYSGNTIYF

v_call: TRBV4-1
j_call: TRBJ1-5
cdr3_aa: CASSQDSVGAGINQPQHF

v_call: TRBV27
j_call: TRBJ1-6
cdr3_aa: CATKRGKGMPYNSPLHF

v_call: TRBV11-2
j_call: TRBJ2-7
cdr3_aa: CASSPPLAGPTYEQYF

v_call: TRBV11-2
j_call: TRBJ2-5
cdr3_aa: CASSLGSLWGIQETQYF

v_call: TRBV29-1
j_call: TRBJ1-1
cdr3_aa: CSVDDFTEAFF

v_call: TRBV9
j_call: TRBJ2-5
cdr3_aa: CASSVSRSETQYF

v_call: TRBV7-9
j_call: TRBJ1-5
cdr3_aa: CASSLGEGGSNQPQHF

v_call: TRBV11-2
j_call: TRBJ2-7
cdr3_aa: CASSLIPQGRNEQYF

v_call: TRBV6-1
j_call: TRBJ1-6
cdr3_aa: CASSEGQPSSYNSPLHF

v_call: TRBV7-2
j_call: TRBJ2-2
cdr3_aa: CASSSVWSGELFF

v_call: TRBV6-5
j_call: TRBJ2-7
cdr3_aa: CASSTRLANEQYF

v_call: TRBV7-2
j_call: TRBJ2-3
cdr3_aa: CASGLTSQVTDTQYF

v_call: TRBV5-1
j_call: TRBJ1-2
cdr3_aa: CASRGELGNLYGYTF

v_call: TRBV29-1
j_call: TRBJ2-5
cdr3_aa: CSDTTGTGQETQYF

v_call: TRBV7-9
j_call: TRBJ1-1
cdr3_aa: CASSNRDRSNTEAFF

v_call: TRBV5-1
j_call: TRBJ1-2
cdr3_aa: CASSFSQEGYTF

v_call: TRBV6-5
j_call: TRBJ1-6
cdr3_aa: CASSPIGQGGSPLHF

v_call: TRBV5-4
j_call: TRBJ2-2
cdr3_aa: CASTLLQGGTGELFF

v_call: TRBV28
j_call: TRBJ2-4
cdr3_aa: CASSLTGELGNIQYF

v_call: TRBV25-1
j_call: TRBJ1-5
cdr3_aa: CASTGGDQPQHF